This T cell receptor beta chain was obtained from a study of blood T cells in healthy people across ages (dated by TCRdb to about 2015). A note on the overall study: Template switching captured roughly one uniquely barcoded TCR beta cDNA molecule per two T cells in model experiments. To track age-related changes in TCR beta repertoire diversity, the study relied on deep sequencing normalized with unique cDNA molecular identifiers. The donors were divided into four age groups: young (average around 16 years), middle-aged (about 39), aged (about 60) and long-lived (around 80). To avoid experimental bias, donors of different ages were randomly spread across the sequencing lanes. Using the same blood draw, the study looked at two additional independent replicas of 1 million unique cDNA reads for two donors, one aged 18 to 30 and the other aged 80 or older. General study outcomes and caveats: Observed TCR beta diversity correlated strongly with the percentage of naive T cells measured by flow cytometry. Because profiling used bulk unsorted PBMCs, naive and antigen-experienced compartments could not be compared conclusively. Donor CMV infection status was unknown, potentially confounding age-related changes in expanded clonotypes. Estimates of total diversity from one million sequenced T cells were regarded as lower bounds and underestimates. Compared with the aged group, more naive CD4+ T cells, fewer expanded clones and increased TCR diversity were shown by the long-lived group, suggesting age selection. Observed TCR beta diversity per million T cells fell roughly linearly with age, and a significant reduction was already apparent by age about 43.

The approximately 40 donors, aged 6 to 90 years, were systemically healthy Caucasian individuals from Russia. Each donor gave about 9.7 milliliters of peripheral blood, drawn into EDTA-treated Vacutainer tubes. Ficoll-Paque density-gradient centrifugation was used to isolate PBMCs, with at least 7 million per sample. Total RNA, at least 6 micrograms per sample, was extracted from PBMCs with Trizol reagent. Naive CD45RAhigh/CD27high T cell percentages were measured by flow cytometry on a PBMC aliquot from every donor. The library was obtained by 5' RACE. A second PCR of 7 to 11 cycles was performed with a sample-barcoded 5' primer and a J-beta primer mix. Each TCR beta cDNA molecule received a unique molecular identifier from a template-switch 5' adaptor carrying 12 random nucleotides. At least 2.5 million CDR3-containing paired-end reads were obtained from each sample. First-strand cDNA was synthesized from all RNA with the Mint cDNA synthesis kit, primed by a TRBC-specific oligonucleotide. All cDNA was treated with uracil-DNA glycosylase and then went through a first 18-cycle PCR with the universal primers M1SS and BC2_uni_R. The original methods were these. Normalization of each sample was performed by random selection of 1 million high-quality reads, each carrying a distinct molecular identifier. Reads sharing molecular identifiers were discarded rather than binned into consensus sequences. CDR3 identification, clonotype clustering and error correction used MiTCR with a Q25 quality threshold and the strictest error-elimination algorithm. Lower-bound total TCR beta diversity was estimated with a nonparametric unseen species model using Euler transformation. TCRdb's own reprocessing of the public reads used fastp at Q25 and MiXCR and kept productive beta chains. One record per CDR3 amino acid sequence lists the most common genes and DNA. These V and J calls originate from TCRdb's pipeline instead of the authors' own analysis. The table for this sample lists roughly 1.9 million distinct CDR3 sequences; 39% of them were counted only once. The ten largest make up roughly 23% of the sample.

Notes on this clonotype: What this receptor recognizes is not known. No base quality values were provided; no much bigger clone lies one nucleotide off.

V is cut back by 3 bases and J by 5 bases, with 7 bases in the junction unmatched. The germline V gene specifies LGHNA as CDR1 and YSLEER as CDR2. Spanning cysteine to phenylalanine, the CDR3 consists of 15 amino acids. CDR3 DNA only is kept here, 45 bases in frame from base 1. The specimen was blood. The sequence derives from a human donor in good health. The V and J genes are TRBV4-3 and TRBJ2-5, with TRBD2 identical over 9 junction bases. Here is the DNA: TGCGCCAGCAGCCATGGCGGGGGGGCATCTGAGACCCAGTACTTC. This codes for CASSHGGGASETQYF.